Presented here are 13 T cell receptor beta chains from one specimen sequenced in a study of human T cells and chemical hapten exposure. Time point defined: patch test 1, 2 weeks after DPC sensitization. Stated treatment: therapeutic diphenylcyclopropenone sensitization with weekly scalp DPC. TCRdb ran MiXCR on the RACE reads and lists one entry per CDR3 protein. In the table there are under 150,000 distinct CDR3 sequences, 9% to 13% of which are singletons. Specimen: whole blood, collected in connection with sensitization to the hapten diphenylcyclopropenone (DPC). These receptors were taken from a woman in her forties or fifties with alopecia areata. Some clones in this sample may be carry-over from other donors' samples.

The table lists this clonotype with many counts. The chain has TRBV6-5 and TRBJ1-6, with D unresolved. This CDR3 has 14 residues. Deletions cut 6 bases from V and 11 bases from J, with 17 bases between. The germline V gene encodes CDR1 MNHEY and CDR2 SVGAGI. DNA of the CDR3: TGTGCCAGCAGGCTTGGAGGACCAACTACACCCCTCCACTTT. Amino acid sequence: CASRLGGPTTPLHF.

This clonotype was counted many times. For the CDR3, the DNA is TGTGCCAGCAGTTTAGCAAGATCGGCCGGGGAGCTGTTTTTT. Residues: CASSLARSAGELFF. V usage is TRBV12-3 or TRBV12-4 and J usage is TRBJ2-2; no definite D call. The V gene lost 0 bases and the J gene lost 6 bases, with 8 bases spanning the gap. The CDR3 has 14 residues.

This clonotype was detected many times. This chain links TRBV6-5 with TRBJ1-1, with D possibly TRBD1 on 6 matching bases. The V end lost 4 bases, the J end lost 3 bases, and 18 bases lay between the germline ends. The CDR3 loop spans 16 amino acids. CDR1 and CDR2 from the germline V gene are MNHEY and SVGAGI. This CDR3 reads CASSSEKQGRHTEAFF. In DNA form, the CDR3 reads TGTGCCAGCAGTTCGGAAAAACAGGGCCGGCACACTGAAGCTTTCTTT.

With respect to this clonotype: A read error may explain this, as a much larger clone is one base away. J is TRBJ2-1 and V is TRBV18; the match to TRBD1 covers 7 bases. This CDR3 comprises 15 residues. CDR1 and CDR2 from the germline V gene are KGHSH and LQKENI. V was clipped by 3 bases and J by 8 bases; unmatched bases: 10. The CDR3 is CASSPGRDRYDEQFF. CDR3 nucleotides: TGTGCCAGCTCACCGGGACGGGACAGATACGATGAGCAGTTCTTC.

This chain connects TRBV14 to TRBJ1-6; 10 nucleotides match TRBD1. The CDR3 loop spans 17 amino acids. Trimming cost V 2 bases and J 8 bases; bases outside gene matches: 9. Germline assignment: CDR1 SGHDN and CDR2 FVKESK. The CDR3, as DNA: TGTGCCAGCAGCCAACTTCCGGGACAGGGGAAGGATTCACCCCTCCACTTT. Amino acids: CASSQLPGQGKDSPLHF.

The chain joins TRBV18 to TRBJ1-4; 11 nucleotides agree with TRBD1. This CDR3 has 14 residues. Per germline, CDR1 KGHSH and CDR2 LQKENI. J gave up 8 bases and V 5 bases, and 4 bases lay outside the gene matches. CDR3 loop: CASSSGQGAEKLFF. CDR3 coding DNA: TGTGCCAGCTCATCTGGACAGGGGGCGGAAAAACTGTTTTTT.

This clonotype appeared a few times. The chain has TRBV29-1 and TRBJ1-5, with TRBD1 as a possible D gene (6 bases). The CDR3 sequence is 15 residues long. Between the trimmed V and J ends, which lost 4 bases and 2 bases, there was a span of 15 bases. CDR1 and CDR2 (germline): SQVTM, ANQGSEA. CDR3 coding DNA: TGCAGCGTTGTAGTCGCAGGGGAGGGCAATCAGCCCCAGCATTTT. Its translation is CSVVVAGEGNQPQHF.

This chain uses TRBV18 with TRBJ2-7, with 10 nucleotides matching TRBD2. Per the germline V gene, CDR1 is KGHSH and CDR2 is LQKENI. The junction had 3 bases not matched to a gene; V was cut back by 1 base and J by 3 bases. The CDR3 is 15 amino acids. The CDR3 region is CASSPRTSGFYEQYF. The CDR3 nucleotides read TGTGCCAGCTCACCACGGACTAGCGGATTCTACGAGCAGTACTTC. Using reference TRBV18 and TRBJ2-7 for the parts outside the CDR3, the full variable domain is NAGVMQNPRHLVRRRGQEARLRCSPMKGHSHVYWYRQLPEEGLKFMVYLQKENIIDESGMPKERFSAEFPKEGPSILRIQQVVRGDSAAYFCASSPRTSGFYEQYFGPGTRLTVT.

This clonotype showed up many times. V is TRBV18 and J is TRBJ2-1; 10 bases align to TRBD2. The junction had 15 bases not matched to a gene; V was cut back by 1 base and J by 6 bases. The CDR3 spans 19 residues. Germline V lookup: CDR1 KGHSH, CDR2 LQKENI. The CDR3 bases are TGTGCCAGCTCACCACTAGCCTTAGCGGGAGGAGATGGGGTCAATGAGCAGTTCTTC. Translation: CASSPLALAGGDGVNEQFF.

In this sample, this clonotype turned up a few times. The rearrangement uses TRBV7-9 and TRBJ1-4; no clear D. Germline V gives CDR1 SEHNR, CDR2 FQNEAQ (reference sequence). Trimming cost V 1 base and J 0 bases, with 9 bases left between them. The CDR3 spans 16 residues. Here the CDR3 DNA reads TGTGCCAGCAGCTTAGAATCAAGTGCAACTAATGAAAAACTGTTTTTT. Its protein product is CASSLESSATNEKLFF. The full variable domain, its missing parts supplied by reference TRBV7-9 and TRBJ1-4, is DTGVSQNPRHKITKRGQNVTFRCDPISEHNRLYWYRQTLGQGPEFLTYFQNEAQLEKSRLLSDRFSAERPKGSFSTLEIQRTEQGDSAMYLCASSLESSATNEKLFFGSGTQLSVL.

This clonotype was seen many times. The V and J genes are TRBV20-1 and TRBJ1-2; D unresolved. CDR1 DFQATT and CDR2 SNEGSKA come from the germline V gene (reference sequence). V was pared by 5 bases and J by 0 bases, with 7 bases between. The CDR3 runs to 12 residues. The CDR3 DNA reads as TGCAGTGCTTTCTACCCTAACTATGGCTACACCTTC. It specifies CSAFYPNYGYTF.

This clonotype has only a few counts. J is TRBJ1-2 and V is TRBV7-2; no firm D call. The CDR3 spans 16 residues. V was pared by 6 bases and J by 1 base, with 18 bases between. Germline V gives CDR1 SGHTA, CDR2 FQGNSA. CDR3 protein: CASSLRADGLNYGYTF. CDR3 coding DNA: TGTGCCAGCAGTCTTAGAGCAGACGGCCTTAACTATGGCTACACCTTC.

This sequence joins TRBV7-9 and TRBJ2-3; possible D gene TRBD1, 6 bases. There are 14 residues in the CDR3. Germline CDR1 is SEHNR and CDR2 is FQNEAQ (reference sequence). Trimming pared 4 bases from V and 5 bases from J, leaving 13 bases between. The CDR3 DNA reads TGTGCCAGCAGCTCAGCAGGGGTTGGAGATACGCAGTATTTT. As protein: CASSSAGVGDTQYF.